The clone carrying this T cell receptor (beta chain) was detected once. Its specificity is unknown. Caucasian individuals from Russia who were healthy and aged 6 to 90 acted as donors. A J-beta primer mix and a sample-barcoded 5' primer were used in a second PCR of roughly 6 to 11 cycles. Every cDNA molecule bore a tag from a template-switch adaptor containing 12 random nucleotides. TCRdb used MiXCR to reprocess the 5' RACE reads, holding one entry per CDR3 protein. This repertoire shows about 780,000 distinct CDR3 sequences, 46% found once; its top ten account for around 18%. The sample is drawn from a study of blood T cells in healthy people across ages. Whole-study findings and limits: PBMCs that were unsorted prevented a conclusive naive versus antigen-experienced comparison. Whereas aged donors had fewer naive CD4+ cells, long-lived donors had more of them and higher diversity.

V was cut by 0 bases and J by 1 base, with 6 bases left in between. Germline-derived CDR1 and CDR2 are KGHSH and LQKENI. The CDR3 extends over 14 amino acids. The sample was blood. The TCR comes from an elderly man in good health. V is TRBV18 and J is TRBJ2-5, with D unresolved. DNA for the CDR3: TGTGCCAGCTCACCACCGTCGGCCCAAGAGACCCAGTACTTC. Its protein product is CASSPPSAQETQYF. The variable domain in full, completed from reference TRBV18 and TRBJ2-5, reads NAGVMQNPRHLVRRRGQEARLRCSPMKGHSHVYWYRQLPEEGLKFMVYLQKENIIDESGMPKERFSAEFPKEGPSILRIQQVVRGDSAAYFCASSPPSAQETQYFGPGTRLLVL.